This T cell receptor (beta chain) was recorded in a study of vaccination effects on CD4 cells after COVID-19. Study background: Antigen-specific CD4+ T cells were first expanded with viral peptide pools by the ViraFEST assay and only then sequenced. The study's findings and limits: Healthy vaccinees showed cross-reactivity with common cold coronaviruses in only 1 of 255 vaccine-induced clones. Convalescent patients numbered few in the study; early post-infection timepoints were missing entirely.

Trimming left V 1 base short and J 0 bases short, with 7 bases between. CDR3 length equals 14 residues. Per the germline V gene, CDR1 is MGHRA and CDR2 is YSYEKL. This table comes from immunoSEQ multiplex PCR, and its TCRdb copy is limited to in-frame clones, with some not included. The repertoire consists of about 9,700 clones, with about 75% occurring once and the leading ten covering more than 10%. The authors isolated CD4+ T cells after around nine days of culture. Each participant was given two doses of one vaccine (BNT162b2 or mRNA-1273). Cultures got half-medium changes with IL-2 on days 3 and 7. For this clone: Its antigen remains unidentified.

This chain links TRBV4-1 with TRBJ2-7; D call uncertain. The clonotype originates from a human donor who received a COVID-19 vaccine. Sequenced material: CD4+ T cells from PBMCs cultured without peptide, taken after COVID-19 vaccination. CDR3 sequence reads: CASSQGPSSYEQYF. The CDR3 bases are TGCGCCAGCAGCCAAGGGCCGAGCTCCTACGAGCAGTACTTC.